The 9 T cell receptor beta chains presented below share a single source sample, sequenced in a study of siplizumab effects on memory and regulatory T cells. Clones were read by immunoSEQ multiplex PCR, and TCRdb kept only the in-frame ones, dropping some. This table holds several thousand clones, 60% to 80% found once. Sequenced input: effector memory CD8+ T cells sorted from blood. Subset noted: unstimulated CD8+ effector memory T cells. The origin of the receptors is a human donor in good health.

The V call is TRBV5-1, the J call TRBJ1-1, with unresolved D. With 0 bases removed from V and 5 bases from J, the gap between germline ends came to 11 bases. The CDR3 totals 14 residues. CDR1 and CDR2 (germline): SGHRS, YFSETQ. The CDR3: CASSLDPPGTEAFF. Here the CDR3 DNA reads TGCGCCAGCAGCTTGGATCCACCGGGGACTGAAGCTTTCTTT. Based on the CDR3 plus reference TRBV5-1 and TRBJ1-1, the full variable domain is KAGVTQTPRYLIKTRGQQVTLSCSPISGHRSVSWYQQTPGQGLQFLFEYFSETQRNKGNFPGRFSGRQFSNSRSEMNVSTLELGDSALYLCASSLDPPGTEAFFGQGTRLTVV.

V usage is TRBV7-8 and J usage is TRBJ1-1; D remains ambiguous. The CDR3 is made up of 15 amino acids. Germline CDR1 and CDR2: SGHVS and FQNEAQ. The V and J ends lost 2 bases and 4 bases respectively, with 14 bases between them. The CDR3 DNA sequence: TGTGCCAGCAGCTTAACGAGAGGACTTGGCACTGAAGCTTTCTTT. Its protein is CASSLTRGLGTEAFF.

The chain couples TRBV27 to TRBJ2-7, with D possibly being TRBD1 (5 bases). Germline V gene data show CDR1 as MNHEY and CDR2 as SMNVEV (reference sequence). Trimming took off 3 bases at V and 1 base at J, with 10 bases between the two ends. This CDR3 is 14 amino acids long. CDR3 region: CASSFQGLSYEQYF. DNA for the CDR3: TGTGCCAGCAGTTTTCAGGGCCTTTCCTACGAGCAGTACTTC.

The chain couples TRBV12-1 to TRBJ2-5; the table's D call of TRBD2 was not tested on the DNA. TRBV12-1 is a pseudogene segment. The CDR3 spans 18 residues. The DNA for the CDR3 is TGTGCCAGCAGCCCAAAACGGACTAGCGTCGAGGGGGCAGAGACCCAGTACTTC. It specifies CASSPKRTSVEGAETQYF.

J is TRBJ2-5 and V is TRBV18, with D tentatively TRBD2 (6 bases). Trimming took 0 bases from V and 3 from J, leaving 11 bases between them. Per germline, CDR1 KGHSH and CDR2 LQKENI. This CDR3 contains 15 residues. The CDR3 bases are TGTGCCAGCTCACCACCGGGACTGACTAAAGAGACCCAGTACTTC. Amino acid sequence: CASSPPGLTKETQYF. Combining the CDR3 with reference TRBV18 and TRBJ2-5 gives the whole variable domain NAGVMQNPRHLVRRRGQEARLRCSPMKGHSHVYWYRQLPEEGLKFMVYLQKENIIDESGMPKERFSAEFPKEGPSILRIQQVVRGDSAAYFCASSPPGLTKETQYFGPGTRLLVL.

V is TRBV9 and J is TRBJ2-7, with TRBD1 identical over 9 bases. CDR1 SGDLS and CDR2 YYNGEE come from the germline V gene. The CDR3 sequence is 16 residues long. V lost 4 bases, J lost 6 bases, and 14 bases stayed unmatched. CDR3 loop: CASSPGGKQGAFEQYF. The CDR3, as DNA: TGTGCCAGCAGCCCAGGGGGAAAACAGGGGGCATTCGAGCAGTACTTC. The complete variable domain, with remaining parts taken from reference TRBV9 and TRBJ2-7, reads DSGVTQTPKHLITATGQRVTLRCSPRSGDLSVYWYQQSLDQGLQFLIQYYNGEERAKGNILERFSAQQFPDLHSELNLSSLELGDSALYFCASSPGGKQGAFEQYFGPGTRLTVT.

This rearrangement joins TRBV25-1 to TRBJ2-3, with 9 bases lining up with TRBD2. The ends lost 1 base at V and 4 bases at J; junction bases unmatched: 6. The CDR3 consists of 16 residues. Germline CDR1 and CDR2: MGHDK and SYGVNS. The CDR3 DNA follows: TGTGCCAGCAGTGAATTGGTAGCGGGGGTAGCAGATACGCAGTATTTT. Its translation is CASSELVAGVADTQYF.

This chain links TRBV2 with TRBJ2-2, with TRBD1 matching 8 bases. The V gene end was trimmed by 2 bases and the J gene end by 3 bases; junction bases not matched to a gene: 5. The CDR3 spans 16 residues. Germline V lookup: CDR1 SNHLY, CDR2 FYNNEI. The CDR3 spells CASSEYGTGYTGELFF. The CDR3 nucleotides read TGTGCCAGCAGTGAATACGGGACAGGTTACACCGGGGAGCTGTTTTTT.

This clone has a handful of counts. The chain carries TRBV4-1 and TRBJ1-1; TRBD1 matches 10 bases. The CDR3 runs to 16 residues. With 3 bases clipped from V and 8 bases from J, the junction kept 12 bases outside the gene matches. Germline CDR1 and CDR2: MGHRA and YSYEKL. The CDR3 DNA reads as TGCGCCAGCAGCCACGCTCAGGACAGGGGGGGTAGGGAAGCTTTCTTT. Its protein is CASSHAQDRGGREAFF.